What follows are 32 T cell receptor beta chains derived from one specimen sequenced in a study of blood T cell repertoires in COVID-19. Sequencing used immunoSEQ multiplex PCR; TCRdb keeps in-frame clones, though not all of them. The sample records approximately 230,000 clones, just over 85% being singletons. Material for sequencing was PBMCs or T cells enriched from blood (not recorded which). The receptors shown here come from a man younger than 35 who had recovered from COVID-19.

This rearrangement joins TRBV28 to TRBJ1-2; 12 bases are shared with TRBD1. The CDR3 sequence is 14 residues long. J gave up 8 bases and V 9 bases, and 10 bases lay outside the gene matches. Germline CDR1 is MDHEN and CDR2 is SYDVKM. The CDR3 DNA sequence: TGTGCCAGTCTCCCGGGACAGGGGGCTAAAGGCTACACCTTC. It encodes CASLPGQGAKGYTF.

J is TRBJ1-3 and V is TRBV6-5, with 11 bases lining up with TRBD1. The V segment lost 4 bases and the J segment 1 base; nucleotides outside the gene matches: 3. Germline lookup yields CDR1 MNHEY and CDR2 SVGAGI. This CDR3 is built from 16 residues. CDR3 loop: CASSSDRGRSGNTIYF. The CDR3 bases are TGTGCCAGCAGTTCGGACAGGGGGCGGTCTGGAAACACCATATATTTT.

This chain uses TRBV5-1 with TRBJ1-4, with D uncertain. Germline V CDR1 and CDR2: SGHRS, YFSETQ. This CDR3 has 15 residues. V was trimmed by 3 bases and J by 7 bases, leaving 16 bases between them. The CDR3 sequence: CASSSEAGYGEKLFF. CDR3 bases: TGCGCCAGCAGCTCCGAGGCGGGGTATGGTGAAAAACTGTTTTTT.

The chain combines TRBV5-1 with TRBJ1-3, with 8 bases identical to TRBD1. Germline CDR1 reads SGHRS; CDR2 reads YFSETQ. The CDR3 is 14 amino acids. J lost 3 bases, V lost 4 bases, and 3 bases had no gene match. The CDR3 DNA follows: TGCGCCAGCAGCAAGGGACAGGATGGAAACACCATATATTTT. It encodes CASSKGQDGNTIYF.

This clone showed up just a few times. V usage is TRBV6-1 and J usage is TRBJ2-7, with D unresolved. The CDR3 is made up of 12 amino acids. From germline, CDR1 is MNHNS and CDR2 SASEGT. V was trimmed by 2 bases and J by 4 bases, leaving 6 bases between them. The CDR3 is CASSEMRYEQYF. As DNA, the CDR3 is TGTGCCAGCAGTGAAATGAGGTACGAGCAGTACTTC.

The V and J genes are TRBV19 and TRBJ1-1; 9 bases map to TRBD1. V lost 3 bases, J lost 7 bases, and 6 bases stayed unmatched. The CDR3 has 14 amino acids. The germline V gene encodes CDR1 LNHDA and CDR2 SQIVND (reference sequence). The CDR3 DNA sequence: TGTGCCAGTAGTATTGGGACAGGGTTGGGTGAAGCTTTCTTT. It translates to CASSIGTGLGEAFF.

The chain couples TRBV11-3 to TRBJ2-2, with 11 bases fitting TRBD2. The CDR3 consists of 18 residues. J lost 3 bases, V lost 2 bases, and 8 bases had no gene match. The V gene's germline CDR1 is SGHNT and CDR2 YENEEA. The CDR3 here is CASSLPPGLADDTGELFF. Written as DNA, the CDR3 is TGTGCCAGCAGCTTACCCCCGGGACTAGCGGATGACACCGGGGAGCTGTTTTTT.

The chain is built from TRBV2 and TRBJ1-2; TRBD1 aligns across 9 bases. This CDR3 is 13 amino acids long. Germline V gene lookup returns CDR1 SNHLY and CDR2 FYNNEI. Unmatched junction bases numbered 7, after V lost 7 bases and J lost 7 bases. CDR3 in DNA: TGTGCCAGCACTCCGGGACAGGGACGTGGCTACACCTTC. Translated: CASTPGQGRGYTF.

This sequence joins TRBV15 and TRBJ2-7, with TRBD1 matching over 10 bases. V gave up 1 base and J gave up 5 bases; unmatched junction bases: 2. The germline gives CDR1 LNHNV, CDR2 YYDKDF (reference sequence). CDR3 length equals 14 residues. The CDR3 nucleotides read TGTGCCACCAGCAGAGTGGGGACAGGGGACGAGCAGTACTTC. This gives the protein CATSRVGTGDEQYF.

The V call is TRBV7-3, the J call TRBJ1-1; a weak D match, TRBD1 (5 bases). Germline CDR1 SGHTA, CDR2 FQGTGA. Trimming took 6 bases from V and 1 from J, leaving 9 bases between them. The CDR3 totals 13 residues. CDR3 nucleotide sequence: TGTGCCAGCAGTAACAGGAGGAACACTGAAGCTTTCTTT. The encoded protein is CASSNRRNTEAFF. Full variable domain (outside the CDR3, taken from reference TRBV7-3 and TRBJ1-1): GAGVSQTPSNKVTEKGKYVELRCDPISGHTALYWYRQSLGQGPEFLIYFQGTGAADDSGLPNDRFFAVRPEGSVSTLKIQRTERGDSAVYLCASSNRRNTEAFFGQGTRLTVV.

This sequence joins TRBV28 and TRBJ2-5, with 15 bases aligning to TRBD2. CDR1 and CDR2 (germline): MDHEN, SYDVKM. The CDR3 has 17 amino acids. V dropped 3 bases and J dropped 4; count of bases not matched to a gene: 6. The CDR3 loop is CASSLGLAGGRGETQYF. The CDR3 coding sequence is TGTGCCAGCAGTTTGGGACTAGCGGGAGGTAGGGGAGAGACCCAGTACTTC.

CDR3 protein: CASSLGGGVNTEAFF. The CDR3 DNA reads TGTGCCAGCAGTTTAGGGGGGGGCGTTAACACTGAAGCTTTCTTT. The chain employs TRBV27 and TRBJ1-1, with D tentatively TRBD1 (6 bases). From germline, CDR1 is MNHEY and CDR2 SMNVEV (reference sequence). Trimming pared 2 bases from V and 2 bases from J, leaving 12 bases between. This CDR3 has 15 residues.

The chain has TRBV10-3 and TRBJ1-2; unclear D gene. The germline CDR1 and CDR2 sequences are ENHRY and SYGVKD. V lost 2 bases to trimming and J lost 8 bases, with 12 bases between them. The CDR3 covers 13 residues. The CDR3 loop is CAISEPGYYGYTF. The CDR3 DNA reads as TGTGCCATCAGTGAGCCCGGGTATTACGGCTACACCTTC.

CDR3 coding DNA: TGTGCCAGCAGCCCCCGACAGGGGGCTTACACCGGGGAGCTGTTTTTT. This gives the protein CASSPRQGAYTGELFF. The chain carries TRBV7-2 and TRBJ2-2; TRBD1 matches 10 bases. The CDR3 sequence is 16 residues long. The junction had 6 bases not matched to a gene; V was cut back by 5 bases and J by 3 bases. In germline, CDR1 is SGHTA, CDR2 FQGNSA.

The gene calls are TRBV21-1 and TRBJ2-7; no DNA check was done on the table's D call, TRBD1. TRBV21-1 is a recognized pseudogene. This CDR3 has 19 residues. The CDR3 sequence: CASSKVGPPAGQGSYEQYF. As DNA, the CDR3 is TGTGCCAGCAGCAAAGTTGGCCCTCCGGCGGGACAGGGTTCCTACGAGCAGTACTTC.

CDR3 sequence (DNA): TGCGCCAGCAGCTCAAGTGGTGCCGGTAACACCGGGGAGCTGTTTTTT. Translated: CASSSSGAGNTGELFF. V is TRBV5-1 and J is TRBJ2-2; D not resolved. The CDR3 consists of 16 residues. Germline V gives CDR1 SGHRS, CDR2 YFSETQ. V was trimmed by 3 bases and J by 2 bases, leaving 14 bases between them.

The chain recombines TRBV2 with TRBJ1-6; no definite D call. The CDR3 extends over 12 amino acids. V lost 6 bases and J lost 5, with 5 bases in between. Germline V gene data show CDR1 as SNHLY and CDR2 as FYNNEI. CDR3 DNA sequence: TGTGCCAGCAGCCCCGATAATTCACCCCTCCACTTT. This codes for CASSPDNSPLHF.

The chain carries TRBV11-2 and TRBJ2-7; D is possibly TRBD1 (7 bases). Trimming left V 1 base short and J 3 bases short, with 16 bases between. Per the germline V gene, CDR1 is SGHAT and CDR2 is FQNNGV. This CDR3 contains 16 residues. This CDR3 is CASSLGPEGAFYEQYF. Written as DNA, the CDR3 is TGTGCCAGCAGCTTAGGCCCGGAGGGGGCCTTCTACGAGCAGTACTTC.

This clone has only a few counts. The V and J genes are TRBV4-1 and TRBJ2-7; tentatively, D is TRBD2 (5 bases). V was pared by 1 base and J by 2 bases, with 12 bases between. In germline, CDR1 is MGHRA, CDR2 YSYEKL. CDR3 size: 15 residues. CDR3 region: CASSQGMDFAYEQYF. The CDR3 DNA is TGCGCCAGCAGCCAAGGGATGGACTTTGCCTACGAGCAGTACTTC.

This clone was counted a few times. The chain has TRBV10-3 and TRBJ1-2; the match to TRBD1 covers 9 bases. The germline CDR1 and CDR2 sequences are ENHRY and SYGVKD. This CDR3 spans 13 amino acids. V gave up 7 bases and J gave up 8 bases; unmatched junction bases: 8. CDR3 nucleotides: TGTGCCATCACTCAACAGGGGGCATACGGCTACACCTTC. Translating gives CAITQQGAYGYTF.

The chain has TRBV15 and TRBJ2-7; TRBD2 aligns across 10 bases. The CDR3 has 16 amino acids. Germline CDR1 reads LNHNV; CDR2 reads YYDKDF (reference sequence). Unmatched junction bases numbered 4, after V lost 0 bases and J lost 2 bases. CDR3 protein: CATSRDRLAGAYEQYF. In DNA form, the CDR3 reads TGTGCCACCAGCAGAGATCGGCTAGCGGGGGCCTACGAGCAGTACTTC.

The chain recombines TRBV5-1 with TRBJ2-1; D is possibly TRBD1 (5 bases). V was pared by 1 base and J by 6 bases, with 14 bases between. CDR3 size: 15 residues. CDR1 and CDR2 from the germline V gene are SGHRS and YFSETQ. The CDR3 protein is CASSLIGGHGNEQFF. CDR3 DNA: TGCGCCAGCAGCTTGATAGGCGGACACGGCAATGAGCAGTTCTTC.

The V gene is TRBV9, the J gene TRBJ2-7; 8 bases align to TRBD1. The length of the CDR3 is 16 residues. The ends lost 2 bases at V and 4 bases at J; junction bases unmatched: 11. Per germline, CDR1 SGDLS and CDR2 YYNGEE. The DNA for the CDR3 is TGTGCCAGCAGCGTTGACTCAGGGGGCCGAAAATACGAGCAGTACTTC. Translation gives CASSVDSGGRKYEQYF.

This clone was counted a few times. CDR3 DNA: TGTGCCAGCAGTGAAGGACTAGCGGGAGGCCATGAGCAGTTCTTC. Amino acid sequence: CASSEGLAGGHEQFF. The chain uses TRBV2 and TRBJ2-1; TRBD2 aligns across 13 bases. The germline V gene encodes CDR1 SNHLY and CDR2 FYNNEI. The CDR3 contains 15 residues. V lost 1 base to trimming and J lost 8 bases; unmatched junction nucleotides: 2.

The CDR3 sequence is CASSETGGGTGANVLTF. DNA for the CDR3: TGTGCCAGCAGTGAGACAGGGGGGGGAACTGGGGCCAACGTCCTGACTTTC. The genes are TRBV6-1 and TRBJ2-6; 9 bases fit TRBD1. V dropped 3 bases and J dropped 2; count of bases not matched to a gene: 5. From germline, CDR1 is MNHNS and CDR2 SASEGT. This CDR3 has 17 residues.

The chain joins TRBV6-5 to TRBJ1-2; D may be TRBD1 (5 bases). V was trimmed by 2 bases and J by 3 bases, leaving 7 bases between them. Germline assignment: CDR1 MNHEY and CDR2 SVGAGI. The CDR3 length is 13 residues. This CDR3 is CASSYGHYYGYTF. In DNA, the CDR3 is TGTGCCAGCAGTTACGGACACTACTATGGCTACACCTTC.

This clone has only one observation. V is TRBV29-1 and J is TRBJ1-4, with D perhaps matching TRBD1 (5 bases). V lost 5 bases and J lost 0, with 13 bases in between. This CDR3 has 15 amino acids. Germline CDR1 and CDR2: SQVTM and ANQGSEA. The CDR3 spells CSVRGPGATNEKLFF. CDR3 DNA sequence: TGCAGCGTTAGGGGCCCGGGGGCAACTAATGAAAAACTGTTTTTT.

This clone was observed a handful of times. The genes are TRBV7-2 and TRBJ1-1; D is perhaps TRBD1 (5 bases). CDR1 SGHTA and CDR2 FQGNSA come from the germline V gene. The CDR3 consists of 14 residues. V lost 5 bases and J lost 3, with 13 bases in between. CDR3 sequence: CASSRGAEDTEAFF. The CDR3 DNA reads as TGTGCCAGCAGCCGTGGGGCGGAAGACACTGAAGCTTTCTTT.

The DNA for the CDR3 is TGTGCCAGCAGCTTAGGGGCGGGAGGTCGCCAAGTTGGGGAGCTGTTTTTT. Translation gives CASSLGAGGRQVGELFF. The chain employs TRBV13 and TRBJ2-2, with 8 nucleotides matching TRBD2. CDR3 length: 17 amino acids. Germline V CDR1 and CDR2: PRHDT, FYEKMQ (reference sequence). With 0 bases clipped from V and 8 bases from J, the junction kept 11 bases outside the gene matches.

The chain employs TRBV6-4 and TRBJ2-1; TRBD1 aligns across 8 bases. Trimming took 0 bases from V and 6 from J; bases not matched to a gene: 4. Germline V lookup: CDR1 MRHNA, CDR2 SNTAGT. The CDR3 runs 15 residues. The CDR3, as DNA: TGTGCCAGCAGTGACTCGTACAGGGGGACCAATGAGCAGTTCTTC. This translates into CASSDSYRGTNEQFF.

This chain connects TRBV7-8 to TRBJ1-1; D is ambiguous. The germline V and J ends were trimmed by 7 bases and 5 bases, with 20 bases remaining between them. The CDR3 spans 15 residues. The germline V gene encodes CDR1 SGHVS and CDR2 FQNEAQ. CDR3 amino acids: CASTTRWAGRTEAFF. The DNA of the CDR3 is TGTGCCAGCACCACTCGGTGGGCGGGTAGAACTGAAGCTTTCTTT.

In this sample, this clone turned up many times. The J gene is TRBJ1-1, the V gene TRBV6-4; D might be TRBD1 (5 bases). CDR3 length equals 14 residues. V lost 3 bases and J 4 bases, leaving 12 bases between the germline ends. Germline CDR1 reads MRHNA; CDR2 reads SNTAGT. CDR3 DNA: TGTGCCAGCAGTGAGGGGCAGGGAGGCACTGAAGCTTTCTTT. It yields the protein CASSEGQGGTEAFF.